Detailed here is one TCR beta chain. Its antigen is as yet unknown. V shed 4 bases, J shed 2 bases, and the junction held 11 bases outside the gene matches. The CDR3 sequence is 16 residues long. The germline gives CDR1 MNHEY, CDR2 SVGAGI. The data were obtained in a study of OX40 agonist ivuxolimab in advanced cancers. Overall study: A partial response was reached by three patients: one with hepatocellular carcinoma and two with cutaneous melanoma. Whole-study findings and limits: Relative to CD4+ cells, CD8+ T cells on average had more expanded clones. The investigators did not determine what antigen specificity the expanded peripheral T cells had.

Data came from immunoSEQ multiplex PCR; TCRdb stores just in-frame clones and leaves some out. The table records fewer than 65,000 clones, approximately 90% of them present only once. The V and J genes are TRBV6-5 and TRBJ2-7; 7 bases fit TRBD1. This specimen was CD4+ or CD8+ T cells sorted from blood, taken in a trial of the OX40 agonist ivuxolimab. The clonotype comes from an adult with an advanced solid tumor such as melanoma, head and neck, liver or kidney cancer. The chain's CDR3 is CASSWDSIKDPYEQYF. Here the CDR3 DNA reads TGTGCCAGCAGTTGGGACAGCATAAAGGATCCCTACGAGCAGTACTTC.